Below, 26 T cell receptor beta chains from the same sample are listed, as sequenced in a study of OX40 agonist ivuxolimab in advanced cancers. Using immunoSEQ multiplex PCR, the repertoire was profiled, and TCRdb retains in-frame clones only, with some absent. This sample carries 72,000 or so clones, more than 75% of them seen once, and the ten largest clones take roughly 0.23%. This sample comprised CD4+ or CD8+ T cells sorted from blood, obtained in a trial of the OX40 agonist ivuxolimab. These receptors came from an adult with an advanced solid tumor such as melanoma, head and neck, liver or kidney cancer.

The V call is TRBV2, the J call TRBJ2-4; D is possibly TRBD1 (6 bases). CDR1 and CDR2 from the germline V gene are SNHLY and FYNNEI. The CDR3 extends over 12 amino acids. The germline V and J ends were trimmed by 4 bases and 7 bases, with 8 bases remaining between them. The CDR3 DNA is TGTGCCAGCAGTGGCCAGGGGAACATTCAGTACTTC. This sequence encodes CASSGQGNIQYF.

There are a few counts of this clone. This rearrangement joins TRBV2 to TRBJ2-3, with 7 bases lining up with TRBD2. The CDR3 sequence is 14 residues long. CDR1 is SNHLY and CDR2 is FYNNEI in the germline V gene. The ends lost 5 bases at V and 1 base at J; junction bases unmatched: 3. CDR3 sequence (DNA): TGTGCCAGCAGTACTAGCGTCCGCACAGATACGCAGTATTTT. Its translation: CASSTSVRTDTQYF.

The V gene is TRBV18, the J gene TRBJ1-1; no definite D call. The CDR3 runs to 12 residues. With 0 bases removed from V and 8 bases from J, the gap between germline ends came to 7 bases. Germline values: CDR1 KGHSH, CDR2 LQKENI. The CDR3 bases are TGTGCCAGCTCACCACCTTTAGGGGAAGCTTTCTTT. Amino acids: CASSPPLGEAFF.

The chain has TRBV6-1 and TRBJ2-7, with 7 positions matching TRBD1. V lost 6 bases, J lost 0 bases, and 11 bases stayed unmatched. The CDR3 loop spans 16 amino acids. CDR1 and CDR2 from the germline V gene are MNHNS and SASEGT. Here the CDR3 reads CASREPGQPSSYEQYF. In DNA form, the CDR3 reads TGTGCCAGCAGGGAACCGGGACAGCCCAGCTCCTACGAGCAGTACTTC.

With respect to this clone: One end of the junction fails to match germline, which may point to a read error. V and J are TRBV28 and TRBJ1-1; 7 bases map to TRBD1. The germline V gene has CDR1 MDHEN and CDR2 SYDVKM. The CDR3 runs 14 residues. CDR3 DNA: TGTGCCAGCAGGCGAGACAGGGTGAAAACTGAAGCTTTCTTT. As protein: CASRRDRVKTEAFF.

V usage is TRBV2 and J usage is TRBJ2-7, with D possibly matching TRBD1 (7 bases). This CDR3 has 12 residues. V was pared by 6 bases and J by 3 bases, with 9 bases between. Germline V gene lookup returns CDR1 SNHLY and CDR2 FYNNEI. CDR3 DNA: TGTGCCAGCAGCCAGGGGGGCTACGAGCAGTACTTC. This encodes CASSQGGYEQYF.

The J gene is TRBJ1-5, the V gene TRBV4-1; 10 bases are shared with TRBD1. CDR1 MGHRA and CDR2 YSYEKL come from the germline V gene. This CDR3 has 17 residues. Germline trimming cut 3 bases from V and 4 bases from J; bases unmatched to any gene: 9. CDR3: CASSHSLVGQGNQPQHF. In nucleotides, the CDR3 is TGCGCCAGCAGCCATTCCCTCGTGGGACAGGGGAATCAGCCCCAGCATTTT.

Written as DNA, the CDR3 is TGCGCCAGCAGTGAGGAGGCCTGGCAGGCCCTGAACTATGGCTACACCTTC. This gives the protein CASSEEAWQALNYGYTF. The V gene is TRBV10-1, the J gene TRBJ1-2; D gene uncertain. Trimming took 2 bases from V and 2 from J, leaving 18 bases between them. CDR1 and CDR2 (germline): WNHNN, SYGVQD (reference sequence). CDR3 length: 17 residues.

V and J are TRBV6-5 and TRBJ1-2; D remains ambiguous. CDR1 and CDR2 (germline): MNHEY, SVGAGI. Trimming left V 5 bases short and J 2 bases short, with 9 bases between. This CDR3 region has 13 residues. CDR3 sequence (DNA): TGTGCCAGCAGTCAGAGGATGAACTATGGCTACACCTTC. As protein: CASSQRMNYGYTF.

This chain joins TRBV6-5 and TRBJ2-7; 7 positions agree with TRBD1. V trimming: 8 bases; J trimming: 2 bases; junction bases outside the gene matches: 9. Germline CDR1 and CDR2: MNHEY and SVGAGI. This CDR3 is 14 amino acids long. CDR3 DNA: TGTGCCAGCCTCCCGGGACAGCCCACCTACGAGCAGTACTTC. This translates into CASLPGQPTYEQYF.

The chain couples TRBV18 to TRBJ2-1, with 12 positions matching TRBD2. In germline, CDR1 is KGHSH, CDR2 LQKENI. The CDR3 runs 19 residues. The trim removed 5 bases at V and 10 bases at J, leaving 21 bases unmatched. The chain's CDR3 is CASSSGQGRTGTSGFEQFF. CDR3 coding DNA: TGTGCCAGCTCATCCGGACAGGGAAGAACCGGGACTAGCGGGTTCGAGCAGTTCTTC.

CDR3 nucleotides: TGTGCCAGCAGCTTAGAAGCTAGCGGGACCTACGAGCAGTACTTC. Translation: CASSLEASGTYEQYF. The chain links TRBV7-2 to TRBJ2-7, with 9 bases lining up with TRBD2. The V gene end was trimmed by 1 base and the J gene end by 2 bases; junction bases not matched to a gene: 3. The CDR3 extends over 15 amino acids. Germline V gene data show CDR1 as SGHTA and CDR2 as FQGNSA. The complete variable domain, with remaining parts taken from reference TRBV7-2 and TRBJ2-7, reads GAGVSQSPSNKVTEKGKDVELRCDPISGHTALYWYRQSLGQGLEFLIYFQGNSAPDKSGLPSDRFSAERTGGSVSTLTIQRTQQEDSAVYLCASSLEASGTYEQYFGPGTRLTVT.

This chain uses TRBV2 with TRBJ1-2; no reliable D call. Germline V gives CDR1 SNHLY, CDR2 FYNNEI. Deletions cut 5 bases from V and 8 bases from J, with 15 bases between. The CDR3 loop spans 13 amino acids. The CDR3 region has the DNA TGTGCCAGCAGTCGAGGACGGGTCGACGGCTACACCTTC. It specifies CASSRGRVDGYTF.

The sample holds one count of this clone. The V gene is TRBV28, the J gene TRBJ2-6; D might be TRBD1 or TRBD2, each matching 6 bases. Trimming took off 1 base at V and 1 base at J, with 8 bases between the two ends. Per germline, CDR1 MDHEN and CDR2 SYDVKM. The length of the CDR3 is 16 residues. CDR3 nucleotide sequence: TGTGCCAGCAGTTTATCGGGGGCTTCTGGGGCCAACGTCCTGACTTTC. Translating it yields CASSLSGASGANVLTF. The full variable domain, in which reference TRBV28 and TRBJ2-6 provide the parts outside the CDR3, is DVKVTQSSRYLVKRTGEKVFLECVQDMDHENMFWYRQDPGLGLRLIYFSYDVKMKEKGDIPEGYSVSREKKERFSLILESASTNQTSMYLCASSLSGASGANVLTFGAGSRLTVL.

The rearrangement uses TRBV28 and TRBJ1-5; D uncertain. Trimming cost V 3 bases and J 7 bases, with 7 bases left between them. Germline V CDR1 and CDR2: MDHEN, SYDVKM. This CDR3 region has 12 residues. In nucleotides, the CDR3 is TGTGCCAGCAGTTTTAATTGGCAGCCCCAGCATTTT. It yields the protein CASSFNWQPQHF.

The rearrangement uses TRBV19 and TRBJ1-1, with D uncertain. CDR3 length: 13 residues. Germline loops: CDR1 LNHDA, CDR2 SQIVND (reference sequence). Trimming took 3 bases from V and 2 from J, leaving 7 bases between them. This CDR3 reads CASSIVENTEAFF. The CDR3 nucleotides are TGTGCCAGTAGTATCGTGGAAAACACTGAAGCTTTCTTT.

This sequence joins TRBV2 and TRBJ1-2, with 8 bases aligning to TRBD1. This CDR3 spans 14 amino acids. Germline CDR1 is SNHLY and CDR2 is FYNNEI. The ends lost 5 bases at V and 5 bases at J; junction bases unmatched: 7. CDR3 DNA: TGTGCCAGCAGTCCTGGGACAGGTTATTATGGCTACACCTTC. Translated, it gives CASSPGTGYYGYTF.

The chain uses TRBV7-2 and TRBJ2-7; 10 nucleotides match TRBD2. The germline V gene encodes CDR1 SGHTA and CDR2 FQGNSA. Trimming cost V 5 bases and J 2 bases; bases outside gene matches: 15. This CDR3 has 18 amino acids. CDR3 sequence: CASSQRAASGSYPYEQYF. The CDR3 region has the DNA TGTGCCAGCAGCCAACGCGCGGCTAGCGGGAGCTACCCCTACGAGCAGTACTTC.

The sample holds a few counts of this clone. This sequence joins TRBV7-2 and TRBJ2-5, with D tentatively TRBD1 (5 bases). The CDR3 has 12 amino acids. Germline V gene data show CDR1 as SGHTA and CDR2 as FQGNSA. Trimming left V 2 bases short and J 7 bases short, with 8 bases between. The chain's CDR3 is CASSLPRGTQYF. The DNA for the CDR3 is TGTGCCAGCAGCTTACCAAGGGGGACCCAGTACTTC.

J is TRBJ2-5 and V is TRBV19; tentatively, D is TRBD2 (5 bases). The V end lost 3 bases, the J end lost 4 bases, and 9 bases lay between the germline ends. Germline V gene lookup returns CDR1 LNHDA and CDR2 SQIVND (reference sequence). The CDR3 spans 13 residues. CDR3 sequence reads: CASSIYSGETQYF. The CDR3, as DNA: TGTGCCAGTAGTATTTACAGCGGAGAGACCCAGTACTTC.

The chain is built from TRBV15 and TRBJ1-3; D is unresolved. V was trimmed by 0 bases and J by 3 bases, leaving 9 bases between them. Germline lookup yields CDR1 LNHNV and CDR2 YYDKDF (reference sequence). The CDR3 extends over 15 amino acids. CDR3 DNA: TGTGCCACCAGCAGAGATCCGGCGGGTGGAAACACCATATATTTT. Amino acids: CATSRDPAGGNTIYF.

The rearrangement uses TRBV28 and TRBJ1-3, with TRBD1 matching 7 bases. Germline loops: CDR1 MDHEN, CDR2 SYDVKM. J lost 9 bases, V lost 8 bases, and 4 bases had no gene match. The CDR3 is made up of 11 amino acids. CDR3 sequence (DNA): TGTGCCAGCCTTCAGGGGGGCACCATATATTTT. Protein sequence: CASLQGGTIYF.

This CDR3 is CASSLSGGTYEQYF. CDR3 coding DNA: TGTGCCAGCAGTTTGTCGGGAGGGACCTACGAGCAGTACTTC. V gene TRBV28 combines with J gene TRBJ2-7; the match to TRBD2 covers 8 bases. Trimming removed 3 bases from V and 2 bases from J; junction bases left unmatched: 3. CDR3 length: 14 amino acids. Germline assignment: CDR1 MDHEN and CDR2 SYDVKM.

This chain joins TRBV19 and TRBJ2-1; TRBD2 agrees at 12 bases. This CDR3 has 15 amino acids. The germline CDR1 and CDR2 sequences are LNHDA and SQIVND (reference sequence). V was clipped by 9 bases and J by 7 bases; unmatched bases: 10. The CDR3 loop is CARRLAGVSYNEQFF. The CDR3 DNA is TGTGCCAGAAGACTAGCGGGAGTAAGTTATAATGAGCAGTTCTTC.

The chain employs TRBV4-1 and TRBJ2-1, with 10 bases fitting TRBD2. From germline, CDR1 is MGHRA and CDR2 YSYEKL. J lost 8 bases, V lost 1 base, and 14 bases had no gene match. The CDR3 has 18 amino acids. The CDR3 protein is CASSQVSSGRADSDEQFF. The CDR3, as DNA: TGCGCCAGCAGCCAAGTTTCCAGCGGGAGGGCCGATAGCGATGAGCAGTTCTTC.

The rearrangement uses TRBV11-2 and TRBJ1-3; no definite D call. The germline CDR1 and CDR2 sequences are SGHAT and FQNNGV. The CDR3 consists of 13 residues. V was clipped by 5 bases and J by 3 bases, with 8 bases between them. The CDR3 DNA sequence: TGTGCCAGCAGCACAAACATTGGAAACACCATATATTTT. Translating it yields CASSTNIGNTIYF.